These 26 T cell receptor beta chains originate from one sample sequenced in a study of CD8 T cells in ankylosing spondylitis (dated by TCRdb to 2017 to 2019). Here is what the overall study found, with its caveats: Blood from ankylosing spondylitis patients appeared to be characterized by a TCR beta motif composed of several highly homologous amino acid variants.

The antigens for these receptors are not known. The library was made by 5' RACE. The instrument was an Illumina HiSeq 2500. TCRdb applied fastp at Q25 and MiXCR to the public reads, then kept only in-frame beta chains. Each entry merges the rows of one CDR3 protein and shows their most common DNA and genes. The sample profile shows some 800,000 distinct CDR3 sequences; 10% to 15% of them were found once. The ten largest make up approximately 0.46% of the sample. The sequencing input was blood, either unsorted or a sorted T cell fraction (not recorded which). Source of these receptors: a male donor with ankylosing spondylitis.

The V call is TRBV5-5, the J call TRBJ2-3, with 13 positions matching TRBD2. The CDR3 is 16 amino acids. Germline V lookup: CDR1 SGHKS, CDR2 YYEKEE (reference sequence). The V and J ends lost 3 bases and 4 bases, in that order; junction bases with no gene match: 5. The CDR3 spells CASSYGTSGTADTQYF. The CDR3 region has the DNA TGTGCCAGCAGCTATGGGACTAGCGGGACTGCAGATACGCAGTATTTT. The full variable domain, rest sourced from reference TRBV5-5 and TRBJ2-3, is DAGVTQSPTHLIKTRGQQVTLRCSPISGHKSVSWYQQVLGQGPQFIFQYYEKEERGRGNFPDRFSARQFPNYSSELNVNALLLGDSALYLCASSYGTSGTADTQYFGPGTRLTVL.

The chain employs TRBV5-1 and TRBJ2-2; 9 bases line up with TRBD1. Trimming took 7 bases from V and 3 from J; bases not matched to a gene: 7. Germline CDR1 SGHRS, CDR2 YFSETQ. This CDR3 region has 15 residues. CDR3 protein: CASAPGQGYTGELFF. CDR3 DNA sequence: TGCGCCAGCGCGCCGGGACAGGGTTACACCGGGGAGCTGTTTTTT.

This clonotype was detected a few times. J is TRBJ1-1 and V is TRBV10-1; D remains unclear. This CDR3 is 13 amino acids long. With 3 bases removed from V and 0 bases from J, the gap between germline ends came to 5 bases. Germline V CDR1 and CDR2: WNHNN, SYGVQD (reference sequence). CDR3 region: CASSENLNTEAFF. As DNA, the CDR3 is TGCGCCAGCAGTGAAAACCTGAACACTGAAGCTTTCTTT.

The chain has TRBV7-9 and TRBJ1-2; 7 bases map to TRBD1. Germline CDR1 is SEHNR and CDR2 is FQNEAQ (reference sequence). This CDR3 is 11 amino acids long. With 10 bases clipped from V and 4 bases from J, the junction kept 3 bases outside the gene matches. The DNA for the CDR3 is TGTGCCACCCAGGGGGGCTATGGCTACACCTTC. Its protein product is CATQGGYGYTF.

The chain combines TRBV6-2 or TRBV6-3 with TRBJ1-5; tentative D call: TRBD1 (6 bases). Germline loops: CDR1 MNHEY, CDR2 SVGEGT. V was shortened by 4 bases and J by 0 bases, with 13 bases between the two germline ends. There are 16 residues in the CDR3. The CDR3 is CASSSWTAYSNQPQHF. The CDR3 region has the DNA TGTGCCAGCAGTTCCTGGACAGCATATAGCAATCAGCCCCAGCATTTT.

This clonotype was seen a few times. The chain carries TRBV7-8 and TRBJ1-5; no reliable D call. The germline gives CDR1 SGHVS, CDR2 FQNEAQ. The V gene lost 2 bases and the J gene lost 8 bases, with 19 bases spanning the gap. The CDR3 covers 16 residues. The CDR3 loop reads CASSLRGPSPTEPQHF. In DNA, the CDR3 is TGTGCCAGCAGCTTACGTGGACCCAGCCCCACTGAGCCCCAGCATTTT.

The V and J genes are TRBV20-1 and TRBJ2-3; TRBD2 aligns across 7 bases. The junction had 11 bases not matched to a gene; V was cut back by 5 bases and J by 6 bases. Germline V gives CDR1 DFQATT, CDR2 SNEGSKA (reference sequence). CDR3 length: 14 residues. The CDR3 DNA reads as TGCAGTGCTGCAGAAGGGAGGGCGAGGGATACGCAGTATTTT. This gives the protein CSAAEGRARDTQYF.

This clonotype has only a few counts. Here the CDR3 reads CASSRRTSGRPRTDTQYF. The CDR3 DNA reads as TGTGCCAGCAGTCGACGGACTAGCGGGAGGCCCCGCACAGATACGCAGTATTTT. V is TRBV27 and J is TRBJ2-3; 14 bases fit TRBD2. CDR3 length equals 18 residues. Per the germline V gene, CDR1 is MNHEY and CDR2 is SMNVEV (reference sequence). Losses at the gene ends were 5 bases for V and 1 base for J; bases not matched to a gene: 8.

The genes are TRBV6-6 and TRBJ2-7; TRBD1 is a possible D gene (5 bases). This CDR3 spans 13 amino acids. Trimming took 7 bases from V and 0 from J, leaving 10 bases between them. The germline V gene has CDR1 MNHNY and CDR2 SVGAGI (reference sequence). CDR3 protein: CASTRGASYEQYF. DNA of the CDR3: TGTGCCAGCACACGTGGGGCCTCCTACGAGCAGTACTTC.

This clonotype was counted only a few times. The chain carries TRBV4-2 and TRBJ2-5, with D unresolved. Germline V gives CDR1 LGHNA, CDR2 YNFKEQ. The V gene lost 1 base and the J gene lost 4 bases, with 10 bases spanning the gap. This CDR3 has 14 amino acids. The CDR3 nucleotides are TGTGCCAGCAGCCAAGGAGTAAGGCGAGAGACCCAGTACTTC. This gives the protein CASSQGVRRETQYF.

The CDR3 DNA is TGTGCCAGCAGCCCGGGACTAGCGGGGGGGAACCAAGAGACCCAGTACTTC. This encodes CASSPGLAGGNQETQYF. The chain carries TRBV9 and TRBJ2-5, with 16 bases identical to TRBD2. The CDR3 is 17 amino acids. Trimming cost V 4 bases and J 0 bases; bases outside gene matches: 3. Per the germline V gene, CDR1 is SGDLS and CDR2 is YYNGEE.

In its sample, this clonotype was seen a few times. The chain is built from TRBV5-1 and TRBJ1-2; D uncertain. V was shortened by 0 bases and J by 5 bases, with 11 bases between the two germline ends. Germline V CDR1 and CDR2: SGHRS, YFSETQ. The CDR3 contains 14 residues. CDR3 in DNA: TGCGCCAGCAGCTTGGATAGCACGTCTTATGGCTACACCTTC. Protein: CASSLDSTSYGYTF.

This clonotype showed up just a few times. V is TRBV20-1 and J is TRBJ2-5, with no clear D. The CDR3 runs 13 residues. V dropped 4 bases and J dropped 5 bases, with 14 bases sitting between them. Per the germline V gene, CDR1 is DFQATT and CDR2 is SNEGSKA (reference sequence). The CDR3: CSANTRSIETQYF. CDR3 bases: TGCAGTGCTAACACACGGTCTATTGAGACCCAGTACTTC.

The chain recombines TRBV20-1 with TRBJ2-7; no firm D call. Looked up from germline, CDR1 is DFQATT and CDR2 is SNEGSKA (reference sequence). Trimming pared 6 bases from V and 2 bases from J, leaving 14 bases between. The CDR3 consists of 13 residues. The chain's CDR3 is CSAHNTVTYEQYF. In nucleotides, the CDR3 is TGCAGTGCCCACAACACAGTGACCTACGAGCAGTACTTC.

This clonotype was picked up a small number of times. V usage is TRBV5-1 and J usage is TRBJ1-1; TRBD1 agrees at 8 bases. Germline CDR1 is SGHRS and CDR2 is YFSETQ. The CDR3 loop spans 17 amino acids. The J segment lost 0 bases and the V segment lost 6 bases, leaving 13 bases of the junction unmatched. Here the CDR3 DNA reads TGCGCCAGCATAAAATCAGGATCAGGGGGCATGAACACTGAAGCTTTCTTT. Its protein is CASIKSGSGGMNTEAFF.

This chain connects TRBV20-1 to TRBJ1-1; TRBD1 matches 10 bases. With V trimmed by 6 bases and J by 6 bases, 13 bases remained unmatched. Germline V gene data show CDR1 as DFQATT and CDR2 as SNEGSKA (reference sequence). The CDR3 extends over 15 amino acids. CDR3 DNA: TGCAGTGCCCGTATCGGACAGGGGGTTTGGTCTGAAGCTTTCTTT. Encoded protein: CSARIGQGVWSEAFF.

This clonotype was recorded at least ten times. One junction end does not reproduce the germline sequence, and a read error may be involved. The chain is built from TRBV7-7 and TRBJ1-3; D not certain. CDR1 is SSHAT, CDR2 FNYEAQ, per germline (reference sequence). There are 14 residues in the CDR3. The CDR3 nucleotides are TGTGCTAGCAGCCCCGACATAACTGGAAACACCATATATTTT. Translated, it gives CASSPDITGNTIYF.

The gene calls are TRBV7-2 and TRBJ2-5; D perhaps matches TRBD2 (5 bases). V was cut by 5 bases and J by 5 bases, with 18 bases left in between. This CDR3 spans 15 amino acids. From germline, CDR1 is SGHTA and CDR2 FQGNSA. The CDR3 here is CASSRGLPGGETQYF. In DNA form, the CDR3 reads TGTGCCAGCAGCCGAGGACTTCCCGGCGGGGAGACCCAGTACTTC.

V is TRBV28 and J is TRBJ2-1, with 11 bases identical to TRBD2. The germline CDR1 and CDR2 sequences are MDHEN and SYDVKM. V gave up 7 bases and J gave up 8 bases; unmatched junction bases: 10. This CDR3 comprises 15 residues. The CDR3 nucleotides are TGTGCCAGCACCACGACTAGCGGGGAGATTGATGAGCAGTTCTTC. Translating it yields CASTTTSGEIDEQFF. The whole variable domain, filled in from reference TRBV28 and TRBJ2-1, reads DVKVTQSSRYLVKRTGEKVFLECVQDMDHENMFWYRQDPGLGLRLIYFSYDVKMKEKGDIPEGYSVSREKKERFSLILESASTNQTSMYLCASTTTSGEIDEQFFGPGTRLTVL.

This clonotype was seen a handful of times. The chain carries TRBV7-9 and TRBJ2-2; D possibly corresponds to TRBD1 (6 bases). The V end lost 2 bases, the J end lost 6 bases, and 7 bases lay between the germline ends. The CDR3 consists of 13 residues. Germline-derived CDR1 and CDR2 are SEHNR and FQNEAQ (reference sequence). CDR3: CASSLKGAGELFF. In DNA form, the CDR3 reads TGTGCCAGCAGCTTAAAGGGGGCCGGGGAGCTGTTTTTT.

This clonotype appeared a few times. The CDR3, as DNA: TGCAGCGTCGCGGGACTAGCGGGGGTTCCCTACGAGCAGTACTTC. Protein product: CSVAGLAGVPYEQYF. J is TRBJ2-7 and V is TRBV29-1, with 14 bases fitting TRBD2. This CDR3 is built from 15 residues. V dropped 6 bases and J dropped 2; count of bases not matched to a gene: 6. The V gene's germline CDR1 is SQVTM and CDR2 ANQGSEA.

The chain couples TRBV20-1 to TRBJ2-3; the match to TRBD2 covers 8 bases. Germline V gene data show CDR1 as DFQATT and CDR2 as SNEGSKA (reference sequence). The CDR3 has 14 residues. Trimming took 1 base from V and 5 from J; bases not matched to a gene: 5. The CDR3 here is CSARAPGGQDTQYF. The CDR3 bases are TGCAGTGCTAGAGCCCCGGGGGGGCAAGATACGCAGTATTTT.

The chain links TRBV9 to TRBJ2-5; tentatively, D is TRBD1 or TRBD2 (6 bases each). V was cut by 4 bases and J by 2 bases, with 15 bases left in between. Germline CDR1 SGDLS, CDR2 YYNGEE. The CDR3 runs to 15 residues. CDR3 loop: CASSLEGGLQETQYF. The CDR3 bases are TGTGCCAGCAGCCTGGAGGGGGGCCTACAAGAGACCCAGTACTTC.

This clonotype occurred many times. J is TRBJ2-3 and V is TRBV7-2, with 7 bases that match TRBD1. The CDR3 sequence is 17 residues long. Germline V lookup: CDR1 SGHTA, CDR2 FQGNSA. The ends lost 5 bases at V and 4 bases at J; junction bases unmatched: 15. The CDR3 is CASSPSKMTGIPDTQYF. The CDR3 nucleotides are TGTGCCAGCAGCCCCTCAAAAATGACAGGGATCCCAGATACGCAGTATTTT.

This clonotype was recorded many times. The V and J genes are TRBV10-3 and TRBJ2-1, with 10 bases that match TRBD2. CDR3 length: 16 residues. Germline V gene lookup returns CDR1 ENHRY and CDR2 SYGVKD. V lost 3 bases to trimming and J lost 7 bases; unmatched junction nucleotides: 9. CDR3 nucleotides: TGTGCCATCAGTGATACATTTGGACTAGCGGTTAATGAGCAGTTCTTC. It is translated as CAISDTFGLAVNEQFF.

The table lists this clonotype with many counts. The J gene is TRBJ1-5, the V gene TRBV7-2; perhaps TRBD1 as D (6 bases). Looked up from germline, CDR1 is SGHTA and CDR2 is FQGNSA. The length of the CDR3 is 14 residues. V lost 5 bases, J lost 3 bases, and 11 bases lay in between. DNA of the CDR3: TGTGCCAGCAGCCCCGACAGGTTCAATCAGCCCCAGCATTTT. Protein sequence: CASSPDRFNQPQHF.